This is a list of T cell receptor beta chains from one sample in a study of tumour-infiltrating T cells in Burkitt lymphoma. Sequenced by immunoSEQ multiplex PCR; TCRdb stores in-frame clones only, minus some. Here the sample spans 15,000 to 20,000 clones, around four fifths being singletons. The material sequenced was tumor tissue. All receptors derive from a human donor with diffuse large B-cell lymphoma. The CDR3 runs from the conserved cysteine through the conserved F or W. A D gene is named only where the DNA matches it firmly. A clone size is listed for some rows: how often the clone was seen (once, few, many), or a class if it is expanded.

V	D	size	J	CDR3	DNA
TRBV4-2	TRBD1	once	TRBJ1-2	CASSPTGTGFYGYTF	TGTGCCAGCAGCCCTACCGGGACAGGGTTCTATGGCTACACCTTC
TRBV19	TRBD2	.	TRBJ2-3	CASSIPGTSADTQYF	TGTGCCAGTAGTATACCCGGGACTAGCGCAGATACGCAGTATTTT
TRBV9	.	few	TRBJ1-1	CASSVGGSEGEAFF	TGTGCCAGCAGCGTAGGCGGGTCAGAAGGTGAAGCTTTCTTT
TRBV9	.	.	TRBJ2-2	CASSVVWDPNTGELFF	TGTGCCAGCAGCGTAGTTTGGGACCCCAACACCGGGGAGCTGTTTTTT
TRBV6-5	TRBD2	.	TRBJ2-1	CASSSSGTYNEQFF	TGTGCCAGCAGTTCTAGCGGGACCTACAATGAGCAGTTCTTC
TRBV27	.	.	TRBJ1-5	CASSLQGRPRRNQPQHF	TGTGCCAGCAGTTTACAGGGACGGCCGCGGCGTAATCAGCCCCAGCATTTT
TRBV9	TRBD2	.	TRBJ2-5	CASSPYGGGVGETQYF	TGTGCCAGCAGCCCCTACGGGGGGGGCGTAGGGGAGACCCAGTACTTC
TRBV6-1	.	.	TRBJ1-2	CASATAGATLYGYTF	TGTGCCAGCGCCACAGCAGGGGCGACCCTCTATGGCTACACCTTC
TRBV5-6	TRBD2	.	TRBJ2-1	CASSLRTSVYNEQFF	TGTGCCAGCAGCTTAAGGACTAGCGTTTACAATGAGCAGTTCTTC
TRBV6-6	.	.	TRBJ1-1	CASSYGAYTEAFF	TGTGCCAGCAGTTACGGGGCCTACACTGAAGCTTTCTTT
TRBV11-2	.	.	TRBJ2-7	CASSLDPTYWEQYF	TGTGCCAGCAGCTTAGATCCCACCTATTGGGAGCAGTACTTC
TRBV4-3	TRBD2	.	TRBJ2-1	CASSQDERGYNEQFF	TGCGCCAGCAGCCAAGATGAGCGGGGGTACAATGAGCAGTTCTTC
TRBV5-5	.	.	TRBJ2-2	CASSLLGPGGVELFF	TGTGCCAGCAGCTTGCTCGGGCCGGGTGGCGTGGAGCTGTTTTTT
TRBV6-6	.	.	TRBJ1-6	CASFTLSSYNSPLHF	TGTGCCAGCTTCACGTTGAGCTCCTATAATTCACCCCTCCACTTT
TRBV13	.	.	TRBJ2-7	CVSSLRQGIPYEQYF	TGTGTCAGCAGCTTACGTCAGGGGATACCCTACGAGCAGTACTTC
TRBV7-9	.	.	TRBJ2-3	CASSLLGGGLGTDTQYF	TGTGCCAGCAGCTTATTAGGGGGGGGGCTTGGCACAGATACGCAGTATTTT
TRBV7-8	.	.	TRBJ2-7	CASSEGPGGYEQYF	TGTGCCAGTAGCGAGGGACCTGGAGGCTACGAGCAGTACTTC
TRBV11-2	TRBD2	.	TRBJ2-1	CASSLGGGASSYNEQFF	TGTGCCAGCAGCTTGGGGGGAGGGGCCAGCTCCTACAATGAGCAGTTCTTC
TRBV4-1	.	.	TRBJ1-1	CASSRLQGFSGDTEAFF	TGCGCCAGCAGCCGACTACAGGGCTTCTCTGGGGACACTGAAGCTTTCTTT
TRBV4-3	.	.	TRBJ1-2	CASSQDITGGRYYGYTF	TGCGCCAGCAGCCAAGATATTACGGGGGGCCGGTACTATGGCTACACCTTC
TRBV7-9	.	once	TRBJ1-1	CASSLDVGGQVYF	TGTGCCAGCAGCTTAGATGTCGGTGGGCAAGTTTATTTT
TRBV7-2	.	.	TRBJ2-1	CASSRSGSSYNEQFF	TGTGCCAGCAGCCGTAGCGGCAGCTCCTACAATGAGCAGTTCTTC